The clone carrying this T cell receptor (beta chain) appeared a single time. The antigen remains undetermined. The data derive from a study of cytomegalovirus exposure and HLA in healthy donors. Points from the study as a whole: Reports indicate that TCR beta sequences accurately predicted the HLA-A and HLA-B alleles of most subjects. While the bulk of TCR sequences proved rare, some public TCRs turned up in many donors. Associated with cytomegalovirus, according to the listing, were 170 or so TCR beta chains. Sequence variants that were highly shared formed a cluster that was likely a sequencing artifact.

PCR employed 60 Vbeta and 13 Jbeta primers. Clones were read by immunoSEQ multiplex PCR, and TCRdb kept only the in-frame ones, dropping some. The sample holds around 100,000 clones, roughly three quarters seen once. The CDR3 runs to 16 residues. The germline gives CDR1 SGHVS, CDR2 FQNEAQ. V trimming: 5 bases; J trimming: 6 bases; junction bases outside the gene matches: 12. The chain combines TRBV7-8 with TRBJ2-1; 8 nucleotides line up with TRBD2. The TCR was taken from a male donor in good health and CMV-seropositive. Specimen: PBMCs. CDR3 sequence reads: CASSLFARTSINEQFF. CDR3 in DNA: TGTGCCAGCAGCCTTTTTGCACGGACTAGCATCAATGAGCAGTTCTTC.